The 4 T cell receptor beta chains listed next were all sequenced from one sample in a study of T cell responses to AZD1222 COVID-19 vaccine. The method was immunoSEQ multiplex PCR; TCRdb's version includes in-frame clones alone and lacks a portion of them. The table has approximately 65,000 clones, about 88% seen once. The sample consisted of peripheral blood, taken on day 0 of AZD1222 vaccination. These receptors were taken from an adult in good health.

V and J are TRBV6-6 and TRBJ2-7; 9 bases map to TRBD2. Germline CDR1 is MNHNY and CDR2 is SVGAGI (reference sequence). The J segment lost 3 bases and the V segment lost 0 bases, leaving 3 bases of the junction unmatched. The CDR3 contains 15 residues. The CDR3 here is CASSYSPSGNYEQYF. Here the CDR3 DNA reads TGTGCCAGCAGTTACTCGCCTAGCGGGAACTACGAGCAGTACTTC.

The chain combines TRBV5-8 with TRBJ2-4; a weak D match, TRBD1 (6 bases). The germline V and J ends were trimmed by 4 bases and 6 bases, with 11 bases remaining between them. The CDR3 runs to 13 residues. The V gene's germline CDR1 is SGHTS and CDR2 YDEGEE. DNA for the CDR3: TGTGCCAGCAGCCCGGGACACGTAAACATTCAGTACTTC. Its protein product is CASSPGHVNIQYF.

The chain recombines TRBV30 with TRBJ2-7, with 9 bases that match TRBD2. Germline CDR1 and CDR2: GTSNPN and SVGIG (reference sequence). The CDR3 has 15 residues. With V trimmed by 0 bases and J by 5 bases, 8 bases remained unmatched. The CDR3 DNA reads TGTGCCTGGAGTGTAGGGCGGGAGGGCGGCCACGAGCAGTACTTC. Its translation: CAWSVGREGGHEQYF.

The chain uses TRBV6-1 and TRBJ1-3, with a possible D match to TRBD1 (5 bases). V shed 3 bases and J shed 0 bases, with 15 bases lying between them. CDR1 and CDR2 from the germline V gene are MNHNS and SASEGT. The CDR3 loop spans 17 amino acids. The CDR3 nucleotides read TGTGCCAGCAGTGAGCCGGGGGACCCCATCTCTGGAAACACCATATATTTT. Its protein product is CASSEPGDPISGNTIYF.